This T cell receptor beta chain is from a study of vaccination effects on CD4 cells after COVID-19. Only in-frame clones appear in the TCRdb table, and some are missing; sequencing was by immunoSEQ multiplex PCR. The data show about 63,000 clones, 75% seen once. Comments on this clone: What it binds is unknown.

Findings and caveats of the study: Convalescent patients were few in the study, and early post-infection timepoints were absent.

The CDR3 has 15 residues. Germline CDR1 reads LNHDA; CDR2 reads SQIVND (reference sequence). Trimming removed 2 bases from V and 4 bases from J, with 14 bases in between. The ViraFEST assay expanded antigen-specific CD4+ T cells with viral peptide pools before sequencing. Culture proceeded for approximately 9 days, and CD4+ T cells were then isolated. Vaccinees lacked prior SARS-CoV-2 infection and tested negative for nucleocapsid antibodies. IL-2 medium was substituted for half the medium on days 3 and 7. The sequencing used CD4+ T cells from PBMCs cultured with HCoV-OC43 spike peptides, collected before COVID-19 vaccination. The sample's subset: HCoV-OC43 spike overlapping peptide pool stimulation. V and J are TRBV19 and TRBJ1-1; the D gene is possibly TRBD1 (5 bases). The sequence was obtained from a human donor who received a COVID-19 vaccine. The CDR3 nucleotides read TGTGCCAGTAGTATAATCCAGGGTCGTCCCACTGAAGCTTTCTTT. Protein sequence: CASSIIQGRPTEAFF.